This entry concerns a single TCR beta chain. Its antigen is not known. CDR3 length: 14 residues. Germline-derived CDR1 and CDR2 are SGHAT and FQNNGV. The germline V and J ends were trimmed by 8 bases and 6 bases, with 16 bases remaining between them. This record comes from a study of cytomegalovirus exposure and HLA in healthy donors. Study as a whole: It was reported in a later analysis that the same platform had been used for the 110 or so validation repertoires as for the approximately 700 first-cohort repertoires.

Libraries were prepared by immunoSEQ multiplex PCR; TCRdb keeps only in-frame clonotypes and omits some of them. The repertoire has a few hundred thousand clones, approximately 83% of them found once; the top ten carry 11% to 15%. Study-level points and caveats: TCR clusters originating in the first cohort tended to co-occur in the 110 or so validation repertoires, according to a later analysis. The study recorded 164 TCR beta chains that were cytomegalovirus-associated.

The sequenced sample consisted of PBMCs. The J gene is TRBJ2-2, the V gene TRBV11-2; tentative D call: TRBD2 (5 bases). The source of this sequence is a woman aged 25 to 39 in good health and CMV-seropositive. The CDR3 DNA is TGTGCCAGCCTCGCCCGACTATCTCCCGGGGAGCTGTTTTTT. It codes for CASLARLSPGELFF.